A selection of T cell receptor beta chains follows, all from one sample in a study of beta chain features in type 1 diabetes. Method: immunoSEQ multiplex PCR; TCRdb's copy keeps in-frame clones and lacks some. The table includes 900,000 or so clones, roughly 16% detected once. Sequencing was carried out using naive CD4+ T cells from blood. The receptors stem from a woman younger than 30 in good health. Each CDR3 is given without its conserved first and last residue. D genes are given only for firm matches. Clone size, where shown, is once, few, many, or a class for clones that have expanded.

J gene | V gene | D gene | clone size | CDR3 protein
TRBJ1-1 | TRBV6-6 | - | - | ASRRGFGNTEAF
TRBJ2-7 | TRBV5-6 | - | few | ASSFLYEQY
TRBJ2-2 | TRBV7-9 | TRBD1 | few | ASSLGQTTGELF
TRBJ2-7 | TRBV6-5 | - | - | ASSYSKQGPYEQY
TRBJ2-3 | TRBV14 | TRBD2 | - | ASRRTSGSNTQY
TRBJ2-5 | TRBV9 | - | - | ASSQSSYQETQY
TRBJ2-4 | TRBV10-3 | TRBD1 | - | ATRLTGGPGNIQY
TRBJ1-5 | TRBV7-9 | - | - | ASSSQGNQPQH
TRBJ2-3 | TRBV19 | - | - | ASTRRGSWSTDTQY
TRBJ1-4 | TRBV10-3 | - | - | AISGSATNEKLF
TRBJ1-5 | TRBV7-8 | TRBD1 | - | ASSPQPRTGRQPQH
TRBJ2-1 | TRBV28 | TRBD2 | - | ASSLIGGSNEQF
TRBJ2-5 | TRBV5-1 | - | few | ASSLEATETQY
TRBJ2-1 | TRBV19 | - | few | ASSLGHRQF
TRBJ2-5 | TRBV15 | - | - | ATSRAFLGSQY
TRBJ2-3 | TRBV28 | TRBD1 | - | ASSLRQGTRGTDTQY
TRBJ2-1 | TRBV14 | - | few | ASSQHSRGSGRDEQF
TRBJ2-3 | TRBV27 | - | few | ASSLEGTGSTDTQY
TRBJ1-1 | TRBV4-3 | - | - | ASSQVYGSLNTEAF
TRBJ2-5 | TRBV18 | - | few | ASTTSGGLTSETQY
TRBJ1-2 | TRBV9 | TRBD1 | few | ASSPSGQGKDGYT
TRBJ2-1 | TRBV6-1 | TRBD1 | - | ASSGVGTGSNEQF
TRBJ1-1 | TRBV7-9 | - | - | ASSLWEGMNTEAF
TRBJ1-4 | TRBV4-3 | - | few | ASSRDTSTNEKLF
TRBJ1-2 | TRBV29-1 | TRBD1 | once | SVGTGILYGYT
TRBJ2-3 | TRBV9 | - | few | ASSVGQSGTDTQY
TRBJ1-2 | TRBV6-6 | TRBD1 | - | ATNTGQAHGYT
TRBJ1-2 | TRBV28 | - | - | ASRAGLYGYT
- | TRBV5-1 | - | - | ASSFRDTGYEQY
TRBJ2-1 | TRBV7-2 | TRBD2 | few | ASSLRLAGGPDEQF
TRBJ2-3 | TRBV28 | - | - | ASSLEARLTDTQY
TRBJ2-2 | TRBV7-3 | - | - | ASSLTVTEATGELF
TRBJ2-4 | TRBV5-6 | TRBD2 | - | ASSPLGGRALSIQY
TRBJ2-7 | TRBV6-6 | - | few | ASSQRSYEQY
TRBJ1-1 | TRBV4-2 | - | once | ASSQEFGVLDPEAF
TRBJ2-1 | TRBV9 | - | few | ASSVAPGDEQF
TRBJ2-3 | TRBV14 | - | few | ASSLGDDTQY
TRBJ2-7 | TRBV7-6 | - | - | ASSSYRNYEQY
TRBJ2-2 | TRBV7-8 | TRBD2 | - | ASSLVRWGGSNTGELF
TRBJ2-1 | TRBV7-8 | TRBD2 | - | ASSFLAGIESEQF
TRBJ2-2 | TRBV6-5 | - | - | ASSRNTGELF